Reported below is one T cell receptor (beta chain). Antigen specificity is unknown. PCR involved 60 Vbeta and 13 Jbeta primers. Some clones are missing from TCRdb's copy, which holds only in-frame ones; the method was immunoSEQ multiplex PCR. The listing contains around 65,000 clones. CDR1 LNHDA and CDR2 SQIVND come from the germline V gene (reference sequence). The V gene lost 6 bases and the J gene lost 2 bases, with 13 bases spanning the gap. The CDR3 spans 14 residues. The data stem from a study of cytomegalovirus exposure and HLA in healthy donors. General study findings and limits: Productive rates of about 90% or about 30% were seen for most TCR beta V segments in an earlier analysis. The majority of CMV-associated TCR beta chains were reported as apparently HLA-restricted in a later analysis. Association of a missense DCLRE1C variant with TCR beta V- and J-gene trimming was reported in a later analysis. According to the study, approximately 150 TCR beta chains were cytomegalovirus-associated.

The chain has TRBV19 and TRBJ1-1; D is perhaps TRBD1 (6 bases). This TCR was sampled from a man between 25 and 39 years old in good health and CMV-seropositive. Sequences were obtained from PBMCs. As DNA, the CDR3 is TGTGCCAGTAGGGACGGGACACAAAACACTGAAGCTTTCTTT. Translation gives CASRDGTQNTEAFF.